The present entry profiles one TCR beta chain with its context. The data were produced by immunoSEQ multiplex PCR, yet TCRdb's version contains in-frame clones alone and is incomplete. The repertoire holds some 74,000 clones, with nearly 90% as singletons. The CDR3 sequence is 15 residues long. The V end was cut by 2 bases, the J end by 6 bases, with 17 bases between. Germline V gene sequence: CDR1 LNHDA, CDR2 SQIVND (reference sequence). This entry is derived from a study of control samples from healthy donors and cancer patients. Sequenced sample: blood. This chain joins TRBV19 and TRBJ2-7; D possibly corresponds to TRBD1 (6 bases). The receptor comes from a woman in her fifties or sixties in good health. The CDR3, as DNA: TGTGCCAGTAGTATAACTCCAACCGGGACAAGCGAGCAGTACTTC. Protein sequence: CASSITPTGTSEQYF.